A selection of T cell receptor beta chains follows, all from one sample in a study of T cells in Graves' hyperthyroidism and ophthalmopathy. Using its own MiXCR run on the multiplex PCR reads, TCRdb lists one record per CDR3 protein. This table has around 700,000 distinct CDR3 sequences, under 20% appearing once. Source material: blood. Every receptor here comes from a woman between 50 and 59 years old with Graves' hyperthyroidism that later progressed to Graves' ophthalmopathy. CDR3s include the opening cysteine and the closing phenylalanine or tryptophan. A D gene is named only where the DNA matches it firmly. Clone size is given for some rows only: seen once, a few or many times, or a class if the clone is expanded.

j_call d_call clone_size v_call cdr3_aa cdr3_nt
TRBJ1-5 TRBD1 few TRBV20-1 CSARAGQGRSSGSNQPQHF TGCAGTGCTAGGGCGGGACAGGGGAGATCGTCGGGCAGCAATCAGCCCCAGCATTTT
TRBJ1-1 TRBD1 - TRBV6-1 CASRLDRGRTEAFF TGTGCCAGCAGATTGGACAGGGGGCGGACTGAAGCTTTCTTT
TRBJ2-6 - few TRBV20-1 CSARTGTIDSSGANVLTF TGCAGTGCTAGAACCGGGACGATTGACAGCTCTGGGGCCAACGTCCTGACTTTC
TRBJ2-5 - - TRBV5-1 CASSIRTEETQYF TGCGCCAGCAGCATCCGGACAGAAGAGACCCAGTACTTC
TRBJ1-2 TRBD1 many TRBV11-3 CASSFQGQDGYTF TGTGCCAGCAGCTTCCAAGGACAGGATGGCTACACCTTC
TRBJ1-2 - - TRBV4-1 CASSQEGGLRAGYTF TGCGCCAGCAGCCAAGAAGGAGGTTTAAGGGCTGGCTACACCTTC
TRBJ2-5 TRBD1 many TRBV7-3 CASSSTGNQETQYF TGTGCCAGCAGCTCGACAGGGAACCAAGAGACCCAGTACTTC
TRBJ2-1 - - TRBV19 CASSIGPLENEQFF TGTGCCAGTAGTATTGGGCCACTAGAAAATGAGCAGTTCTTC
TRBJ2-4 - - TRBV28 CASSPLVPLENIQYF TGTGCCAGCAGTCCCCTCGTTCCTTTGGAAAACATTCAGTACTTC
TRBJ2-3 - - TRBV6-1 CASSATFTDTQYF TGTGCCAGCAGTGCTACTTTCACAGATACGCAGTATTTT
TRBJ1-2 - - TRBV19 CASTMGNNYGYTF TGTGCCAGTACTATGGGAAATAACTATGGCTACACCTTC
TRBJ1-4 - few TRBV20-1 CSASGASDSATNEKLFF TGCAGTGCTAGTGGAGCCTCCGACAGTGCAACTAATGAAAAACTGTTTTTT
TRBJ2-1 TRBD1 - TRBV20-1 CSAEGSGTGVYNEQFF TGCAGTGCTGAGGGATCCGGGACAGGGGTCTACAATGAGCAGTTCTTC
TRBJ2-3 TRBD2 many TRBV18 CASSPGTSDTQYF TGTGCCAGCTCGCCCGGGACTAGCGATACGCAGTATTTT